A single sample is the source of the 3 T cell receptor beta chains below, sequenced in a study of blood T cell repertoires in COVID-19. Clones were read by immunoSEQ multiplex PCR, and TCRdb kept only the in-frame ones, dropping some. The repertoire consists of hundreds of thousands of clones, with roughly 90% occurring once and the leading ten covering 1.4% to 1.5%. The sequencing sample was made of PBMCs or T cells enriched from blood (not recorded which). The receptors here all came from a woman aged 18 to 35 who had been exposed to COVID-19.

CDR3 amino acids: CASKRTGQETQYF. The CDR3 DNA reads as TGTGCCAGCAAACGGACAGGCCAAGAGACCCAGTACTTC. The V and J genes are TRBV2 and TRBJ2-5, with TRBD1 matching 7 bases. Looked up from germline, CDR1 is SNHLY and CDR2 is FYNNEI. The CDR3 extends over 13 amino acids. With V trimmed by 7 bases and J by 1 base, 3 bases remained unmatched.

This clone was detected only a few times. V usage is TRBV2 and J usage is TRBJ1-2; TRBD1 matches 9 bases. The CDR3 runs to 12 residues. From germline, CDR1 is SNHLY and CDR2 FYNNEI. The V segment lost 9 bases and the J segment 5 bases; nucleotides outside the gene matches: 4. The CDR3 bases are TGTGCCAGATTACAGGGGGCTTATGGCTACACCTTC. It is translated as CARLQGAYGYTF.

In nucleotides, the CDR3 is TGTGCCAGCTGTAGGCGTCCCTTAGCGGGAGGGAACAATGAGCAGTTCTTC. This codes for CASCRRPLAGGNNEQFF. The chain employs TRBV27 and TRBJ2-1; 11 nucleotides line up with TRBD2. Looked up from germline, CDR1 is MNHEY and CDR2 is SMNVEV (reference sequence). The CDR3 runs 17 residues. Germline trimming cut 8 bases from V and 5 bases from J; bases unmatched to any gene: 14.